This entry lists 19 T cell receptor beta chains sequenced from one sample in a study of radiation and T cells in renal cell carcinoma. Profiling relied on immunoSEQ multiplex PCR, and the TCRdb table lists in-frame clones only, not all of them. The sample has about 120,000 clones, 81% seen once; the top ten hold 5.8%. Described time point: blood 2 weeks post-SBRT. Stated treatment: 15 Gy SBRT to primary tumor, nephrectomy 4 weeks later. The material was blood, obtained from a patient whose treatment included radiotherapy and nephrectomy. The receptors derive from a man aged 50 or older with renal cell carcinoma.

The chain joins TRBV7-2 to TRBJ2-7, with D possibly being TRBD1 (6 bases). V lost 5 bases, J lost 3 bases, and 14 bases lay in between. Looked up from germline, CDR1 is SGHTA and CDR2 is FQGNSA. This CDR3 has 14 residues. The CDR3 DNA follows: TGTGCCAGCAGCCCCCGACAGGTATTCTACGAGCAGTACTTC. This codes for CASSPRQVFYEQYF.

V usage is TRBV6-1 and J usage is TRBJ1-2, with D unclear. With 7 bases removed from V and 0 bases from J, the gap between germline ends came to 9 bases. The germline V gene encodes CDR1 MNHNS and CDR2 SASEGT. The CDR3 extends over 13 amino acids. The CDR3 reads CASILVTNYGYTF. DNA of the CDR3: TGTGCCAGCATCCTGGTTACTAACTATGGCTACACCTTC.

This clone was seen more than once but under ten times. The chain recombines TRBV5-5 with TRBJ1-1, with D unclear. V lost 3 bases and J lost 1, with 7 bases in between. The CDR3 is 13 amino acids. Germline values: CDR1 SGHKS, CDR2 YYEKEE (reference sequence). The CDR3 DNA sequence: TGTGCCAGCAGCTCGGGTCGGAACACTGAAGCTTTCTTT. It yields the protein CASSSGRNTEAFF.

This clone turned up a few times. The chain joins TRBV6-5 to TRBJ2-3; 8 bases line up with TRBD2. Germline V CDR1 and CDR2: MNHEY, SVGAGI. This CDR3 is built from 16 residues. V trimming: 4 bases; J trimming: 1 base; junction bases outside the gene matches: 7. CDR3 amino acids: CASSSRLAIRTDTQYF. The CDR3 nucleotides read TGTGCCAGCAGTTCCAGACTAGCGATACGCACAGATACGCAGTATTTT.

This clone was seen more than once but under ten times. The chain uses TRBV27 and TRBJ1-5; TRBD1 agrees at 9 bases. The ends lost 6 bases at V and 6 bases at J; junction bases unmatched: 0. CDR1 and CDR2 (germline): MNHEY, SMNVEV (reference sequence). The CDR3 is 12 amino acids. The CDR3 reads CASRDRGQPQHF. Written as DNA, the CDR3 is TGTGCCAGCAGGGACAGGGGTCAGCCCCAGCATTTT.

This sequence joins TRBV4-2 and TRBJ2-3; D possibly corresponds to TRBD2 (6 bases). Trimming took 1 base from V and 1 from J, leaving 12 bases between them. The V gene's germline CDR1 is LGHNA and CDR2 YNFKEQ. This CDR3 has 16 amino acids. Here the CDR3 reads CASSQAGGTRTDTQYF. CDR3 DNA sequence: TGTGCCAGCAGCCAAGCTGGCGGGACTCGCACAGATACGCAGTATTTT.

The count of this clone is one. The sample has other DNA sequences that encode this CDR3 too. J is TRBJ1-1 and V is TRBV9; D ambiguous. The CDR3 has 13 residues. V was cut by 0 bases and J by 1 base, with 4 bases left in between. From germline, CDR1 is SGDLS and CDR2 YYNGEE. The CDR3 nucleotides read TGTGCCAGCAGCGTAGCTGGGAACACTGAAGCTTTCTTT. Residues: CASSVAGNTEAFF.

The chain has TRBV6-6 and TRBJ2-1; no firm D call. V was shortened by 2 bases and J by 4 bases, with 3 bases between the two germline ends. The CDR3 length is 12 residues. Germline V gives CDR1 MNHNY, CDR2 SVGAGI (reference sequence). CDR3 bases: TGTGCCAGCAGTTACCGGTACAATGAGCAGTTCTTC. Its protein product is CASSYRYNEQFF.

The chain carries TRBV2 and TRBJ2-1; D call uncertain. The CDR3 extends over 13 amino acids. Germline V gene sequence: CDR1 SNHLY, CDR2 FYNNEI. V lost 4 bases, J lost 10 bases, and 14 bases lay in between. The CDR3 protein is CASSVRPGHEQFF. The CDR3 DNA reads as TGTGCCAGCAGTGTACGACCGGGTCACGAGCAGTTCTTC.

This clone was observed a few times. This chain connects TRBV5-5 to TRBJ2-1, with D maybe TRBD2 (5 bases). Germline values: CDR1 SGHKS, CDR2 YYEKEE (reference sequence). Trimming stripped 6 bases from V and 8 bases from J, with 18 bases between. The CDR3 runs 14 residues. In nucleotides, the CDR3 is TGTGCCAGCACCCCTAGTAGGGCGGGTCATGAGCAGTTCTTC. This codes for CASTPSRAGHEQFF.

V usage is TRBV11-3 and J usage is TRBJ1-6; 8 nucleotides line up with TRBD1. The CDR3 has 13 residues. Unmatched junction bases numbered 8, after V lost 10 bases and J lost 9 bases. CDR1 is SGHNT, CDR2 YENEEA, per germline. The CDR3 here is CATFRGRFSPLHF. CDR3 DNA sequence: TGTGCCACCTTCAGGGGGCGTTTTTCACCCCTCCACTTT.

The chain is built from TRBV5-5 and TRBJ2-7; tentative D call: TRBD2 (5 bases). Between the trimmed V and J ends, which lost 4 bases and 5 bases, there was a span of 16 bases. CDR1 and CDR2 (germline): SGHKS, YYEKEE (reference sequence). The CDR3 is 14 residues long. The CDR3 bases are TGTGCCAGCAGCAAACCCGGGGTGGAAAACGAGCAGTACTTC. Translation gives CASSKPGVENEQYF.

The CDR3: CASSVDSTEAFF. The CDR3 coding sequence is TGTGCCAGCAGCGTAGACAGCACTGAAGCTTTCTTT. The V call is TRBV9, the J call TRBJ1-1; no firm D call. Germline values: CDR1 SGDLS, CDR2 YYNGEE. This CDR3 contains 12 residues. V was clipped by 0 bases and J by 4 bases, with 4 bases between them.

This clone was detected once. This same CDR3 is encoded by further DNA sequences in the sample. The CDR3 coding sequence is TGTGCCAGCAGTTACAGGGGGTCGGGCTACGAGCAGTACTTC. Residues: CASSYRGSGYEQYF. V usage is TRBV6-5 and J usage is TRBJ2-7, with a possible D match to TRBD1 (6 bases). Germline-derived CDR1 and CDR2 are MNHEY and SVGAGI. V was shortened by 2 bases and J by 3 bases, with 11 bases between the two germline ends. This CDR3 is 14 amino acids long.

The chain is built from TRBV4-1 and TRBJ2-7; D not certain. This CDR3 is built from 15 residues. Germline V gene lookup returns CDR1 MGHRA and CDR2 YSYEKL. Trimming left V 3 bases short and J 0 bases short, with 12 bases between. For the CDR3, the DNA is TGCGCCAGCAGCCAGGCGGCCAGCAACTCCTACGAGCAGTACTTC. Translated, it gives CASSQAASNSYEQYF.

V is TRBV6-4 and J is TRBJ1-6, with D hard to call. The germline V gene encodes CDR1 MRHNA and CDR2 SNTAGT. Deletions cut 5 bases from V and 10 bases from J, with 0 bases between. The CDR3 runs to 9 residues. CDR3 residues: CASSSPLHF. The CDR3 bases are TGTGCCAGCAGTTCACCCCTCCACTTT.

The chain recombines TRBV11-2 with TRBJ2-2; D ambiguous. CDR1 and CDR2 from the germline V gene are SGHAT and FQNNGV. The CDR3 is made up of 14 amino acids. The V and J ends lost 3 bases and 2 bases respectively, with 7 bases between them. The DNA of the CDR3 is TGTGCCAGCAGCTTTACGGTAAACACCGGGGAGCTGTTTTTT. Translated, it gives CASSFTVNTGELFF.

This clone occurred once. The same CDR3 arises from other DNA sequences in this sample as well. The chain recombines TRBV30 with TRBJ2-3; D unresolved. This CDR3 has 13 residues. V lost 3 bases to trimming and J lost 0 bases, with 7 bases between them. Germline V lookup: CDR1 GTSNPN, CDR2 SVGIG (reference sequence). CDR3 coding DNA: TGTGCCTGGAGCGGCGCTAGCACAGATACGCAGTATTTT. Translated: CAWSGASTDTQYF.

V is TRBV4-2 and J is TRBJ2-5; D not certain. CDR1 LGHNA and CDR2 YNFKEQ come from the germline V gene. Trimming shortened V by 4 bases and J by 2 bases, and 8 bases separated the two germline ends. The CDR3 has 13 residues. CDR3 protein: CASSRGRQETQYF. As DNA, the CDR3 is TGTGCCAGCAGCCGCGGACGGCAAGAGACCCAGTACTTC.